A selection of T cell receptor beta chains follows, all from one sample in a study of post-analysis software for immune sequencing data. A single record per CDR3 protein comes from TCRdb applying MiXCR to the PCR reads. The repertoire holds roughly 700,000 distinct CDR3 sequences, with 25% to 30% as singletons. Sequenced: blood. The receptors were gathered from a girl aged 10 to 17 with multiple sclerosis. The conserved cysteine and the conserved F or W are not part of the CDR3 here.

CDR3: ASRGSLISNQPQH
V: TRBV6-1
J: TRBJ1-5

CDR3: ASSQDVGVMTNEKLF
V: TRBV3-1
J: TRBJ1-4

CDR3: ASSRNPIADFSYEQY
V: TRBV14
J: TRBJ2-7

CDR3: ASSRGTPGEQY
V: TRBV6-5
J: TRBJ2-7

CDR3: ASSLMEGQHYEQY
V: TRBV5-1
J: TRBJ2-7

CDR3: ATHLRGNLMNTEAF
V: TRBV27
J: TRBJ1-1

CDR3: ASRDRGQSEAF
V: TRBV28
J: TRBJ1-1

CDR3: ASSDGGENIQY
V: TRBV25-1
J: TRBJ2-4

CDR3: ASSQMTGYPTGANVLT
V: TRBV4-1
J: TRBJ2-6

CDR3: SANVVEGLVVNIQY
V: TRBV29-1
J: TRBJ2-4

CDR3: ASSYSRGNEQY
V: TRBV7-9
J: TRBJ2-7

CDR3: ASRTGPEVGTQY
V: TRBV7-2
J: TRBJ2-5

CDR3: ASSIRQGRNYGYT
V: TRBV7-9
J: TRBJ1-2

CDR3: SVSGGARTSTDTQY
V: TRBV29-1
J: TRBJ2-3

CDR3: ASTGGPRWEQY
V: TRBV28
J: TRBJ2-5

CDR3: ASSIGGSTADTQY
V: TRBV19
J: TRBJ2-3

CDR3: ATSLGLAGGETQY
V: TRBV24-1
J: TRBJ2-5

CDR3: ASSLDAVGEAGELF
V: TRBV5-1
J: TRBJ2-2

CDR3: SAEDRGGMNTEAF
V: TRBV20-1
J: TRBJ1-1

CDR3: ASSLPGGYTGELF
V: TRBV28
J: TRBJ2-2

CDR3: ASSGRGAGEQY
V: TRBV9
J: TRBJ2-7

CDR3: ASSSGQSDGYT
V: TRBV5-1
J: TRBJ1-2

CDR3: ASSLAISGSKDTQY
V: TRBV7-2
J: TRBJ2-3

CDR3: ASRRTGGAYNEQF
V: TRBV6-5
J: TRBJ2-1

CDR3: ASSAPGQGMIRVASMQY
V: TRBV7-8
J: TRBJ2-3

CDR3: ASKSLEGHPGETQY
V: TRBV7-2
J: TRBJ2-5

CDR3: ASTFTGYSGANVLT
V: TRBV11-1
J: TRBJ2-6

CDR3: SARLAGLSTDTQY
V: TRBV20-1
J: TRBJ2-3

CDR3: ASSLRLAGEGTDTQY
V: TRBV7-9
J: TRBJ2-3

CDR3: ASSPTWGETYNEQF
V: TRBV4-3
J: TRBJ2-1

CDR3: SVEMGAPYEQY
V: TRBV29-1
J: TRBJ2-7

CDR3: SVVGLAADTQY
V: TRBV29-1
J: TRBJ2-3

CDR3: ASSPTGGFNYGYT
V: TRBV12-3/TRBV12-4
J: TRBJ1-2

CDR3: ASSPSRADQETQY
V: TRBV7-9
J: TRBJ2-5

CDR3: ASSPGGLAGAYEQY
V: TRBV9
J: TRBJ2-7

CDR3: SASPGSNEQY
V: TRBV20-1
J: TRBJ2-7

CDR3: SVEYVKGGEQF
V: TRBV29-1
J: TRBJ2-1

CDR3: ASGRGQLSSPLH
V: TRBV5-1
J: TRBJ1-6

CDR3: ASSVAAGWHETQY
V: TRBV9
J: TRBJ2-5

CDR3: ASSLGDLTNYGYT
V: TRBV5-1
J: TRBJ1-2

CDR3: ASSQDHRGQSASQQY
V: TRBV4-3
J: TRBJ2-7

CDR3: ASSEGLTHNEQY
V: TRBV25-1
J: TRBJ2-5

CDR3: SVEPNRVAEAF
V: TRBV29-1
J: TRBJ1-1

CDR3: ATKSPASGAYNEQF
V: TRBV10-2
J: TRBJ2-1

CDR3: ASSYPLGGDRVNYGYT
V: TRBV7-8
J: TRBJ1-2

CDR3: ASSLYGTNEKLF
V: TRBV4-1
J: TRBJ1-4

CDR3: ASSHRTSLRSYNEQF
V: TRBV6-1
J: TRBJ2-1

CDR3: ASSRPTGTETQY
V: TRBV12-3/TRBV12-4
J: TRBJ2-5

CDR3: SCWAGGEQY
V: TRBV29-1
J: TRBJ2-7

CDR3: SANPGTSGSYEQY
V: TRBV20-1
J: TRBJ2-7

CDR3: AISESTGGYNSPLH
V: TRBV10-3
J: TRBJ1-6

CDR3: ASSQEYDRGRHTEAF
V: TRBV4-3
J: TRBJ1-1

CDR3: AQEQREWDEQY
V: TRBV12-5
J: NA

CDR3: ASSYSRETGTRAYEQY
V: TRBV6-2/TRBV6-3
J: TRBJ2-7

CDR3: ASGYAGGSYNEQF
V: TRBV5-1
J: TRBJ2-1